The entry below describes one T cell receptor beta chain. The target antigen is unknown. Sequencing was performed with immunoSEQ multiplex PCR; in TCRdb, only in-frame clones are kept and a portion is missing. The table has about 63,000 clones, roughly 94% seen once; the top ten hold over 6.5%. This record belongs to a study of cytomegalovirus exposure and HLA in healthy donors. For the study at large: The 120 or so validation repertoires used a platform that matched the one used for the roughly 700 first-cohort repertoires, as a later analysis reported. Overall study findings and caveats: Subsequent analysis revealed that first-cohort TCR clusters tended to co-occur in the 120 or so validation repertoires. It was 164 TCR beta chains that were listed as cytomegalovirus-associated.

The sample taken for sequencing was PBMCs. The TCR originated in a woman between 18 and 30 years old in good health and CMV-seropositive.

This chain's CDR3 is CSARIAGKQFF. The CDR3 DNA is TGCAGCGCTCGTATAGCGGGAAAGCAGTTCTTC. The chain has TRBV29-1 and TRBJ2-1; 8 bases match TRBD2. J was trimmed by 11 bases and V by 7 bases; bases with no gene match: 7. The CDR3 is 11 amino acids. Germline loops: CDR1 SQVTM, CDR2 ANQGSEA.